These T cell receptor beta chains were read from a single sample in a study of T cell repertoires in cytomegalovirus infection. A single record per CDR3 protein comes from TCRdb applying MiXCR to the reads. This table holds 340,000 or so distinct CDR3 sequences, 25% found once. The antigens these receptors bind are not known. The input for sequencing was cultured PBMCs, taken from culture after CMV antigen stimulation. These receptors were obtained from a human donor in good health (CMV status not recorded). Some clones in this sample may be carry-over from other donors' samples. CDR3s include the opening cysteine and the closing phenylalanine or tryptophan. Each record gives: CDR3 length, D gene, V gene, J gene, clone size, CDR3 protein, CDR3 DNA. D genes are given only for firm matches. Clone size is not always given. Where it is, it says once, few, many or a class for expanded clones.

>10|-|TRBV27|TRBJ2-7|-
CASRSGEQYF
TGTGCCAGCCGGAGCGGCGAGCAGTACTTC
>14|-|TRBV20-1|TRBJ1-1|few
CSARPPDRNTEAFF
TGCAGTGCTAGACCACCGGACAGGAACACTGAAGCTTTCTTT
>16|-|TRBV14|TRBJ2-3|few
CASSQDVSGHTDTQYF
TGTGCCAGCAGCCAAGATGTGTCCGGCCACACAGATACGCAGTATTTT
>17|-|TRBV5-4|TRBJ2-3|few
CASSLAVSWRNTDTQYF
TGTGCCAGCAGCTTGGCAGTAAGTTGGCGGAACACAGATACGCAGTATTTT
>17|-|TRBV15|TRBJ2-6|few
CATSRDRGLSGANVLTF
TGTGCCACCAGCAGAGATCGGGGCCTCTCTGGGGCCAACGTCCTGACTTTC
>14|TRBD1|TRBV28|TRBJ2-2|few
CASGRTGITGELFF
TGTGCCAGCGGTAGGACAGGGATCACCGGGGAGCTGTTTTTT
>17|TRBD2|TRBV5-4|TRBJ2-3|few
CASSSNAGLAGADTQYF
TGTGCCAGCAGCTCAAACGCGGGACTAGCGGGAGCAGATACGCAGTATTTT
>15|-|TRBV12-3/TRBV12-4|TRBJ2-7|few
CASSLMLAGRDEQYF
TGTGCCAGCAGTTTGATGTTGGCAGGTCGGGACGAGCAGTACTTC
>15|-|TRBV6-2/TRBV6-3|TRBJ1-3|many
CASSYADASGNTIYF
TGTGCCAGCAGTTACGCGGACGCCTCTGGAAACACCATATATTTT
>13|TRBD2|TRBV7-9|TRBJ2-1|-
CASSYATSGEQFF
TGTGCCAGCAGCTATGCAACTAGCGGAGAGCAGTTCTTC
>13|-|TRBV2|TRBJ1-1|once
CASSGPRNTEAFF
TGTGCCAGCAGTGGGCCAAGGAACACTGAAGCTTTCTTT
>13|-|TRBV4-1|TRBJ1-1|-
CASSHTLAGRAFF
TGCGCCAGCAGCCATACCTTGGCCGGGCGAGCTTTCTTT
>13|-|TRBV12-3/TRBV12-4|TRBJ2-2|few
CASSAGSTGELFF
TGTGCCAGCAGTGCGGGGTCCACCGGGGAGCTGTTTTTT
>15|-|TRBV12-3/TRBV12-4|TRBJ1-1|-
CASSFEIGKNTEAFF
TGTGCCAGCAGTTTCGAGATAGGGAAGAACACTGAAGCTTTCTTT
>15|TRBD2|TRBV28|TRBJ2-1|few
CASSLIQRGYNEQFF
TGTGCCAGCAGTTTAATCCAGCGGGGTTACAATGAGCAGTTCTTC
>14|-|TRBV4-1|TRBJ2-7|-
CASSLNLQSYEQYF
TGCGCCAGCAGCCTCAATCTCCAATCCTACGAGCAGTACTTC
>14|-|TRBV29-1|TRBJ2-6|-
CSVPRDSGANVLTF
TGCAGCGTTCCTAGGGACTCTGGGGCCAACGTCCTGACTTTC